This TCR beta chain is drawn from a study of T cell changes during pregnancy in multiple sclerosis. This table comes from immunoSEQ multiplex PCR, and its TCRdb copy is limited to in-frame clones, with some not included. The sample holds 130,000 or so clones, about 95% seen once. CDR3 size: 12 residues. Trimming cost V 2 bases and J 4 bases, with 5 bases left between them. Germline-derived CDR1 and CDR2 are SGHTA and FQGNSA. The chain has TRBV7-2 and TRBJ1-2; D unclear. The sequence derives from a female donor with multiple sclerosis, enrolled in a pregnancy study. Sample: peripheral blood, taken after pregnancy. Here the CDR3 reads CASSLLAYGYTF. The CDR3 bases are TGTGCCAGCAGCTTACTGGCCTATGGCTACACCTTC.